Each of the 10 T cell receptor beta chains below was sequenced from the same sample in a study of CD8 T cells in Susac syndrome. With random hexamers, reverse transcription was performed on roughly 0.45 to 1 ug of RNA. TCRdb ran MiXCR on the immunoSEQ multiplex PCR reads and lists one entry per CDR3 protein. The repertoire includes around 300,000 distinct CDR3 sequences, 70% to 90% of them detected once, and 0.2% to 0.25% sits in the top ten. The sample taken for sequencing was CD8+ T cells from PBMCs. These receptor sequences come from a human donor with multiple sclerosis.

The V gene is TRBV6-1, the J gene TRBJ1-3; D is unclear. The CDR3 is 15 residues long. Germline V gene sequence: CDR1 MNHNS, CDR2 SASEGT. Trimming removed 4 bases at V and 3 bases at J, with 13 bases between. The CDR3 protein is CASSGVTVDGNTIYF. For the CDR3, the DNA is TGTGCCAGCAGTGGAGTCACAGTGGATGGAAACACCATATATTTT.

The chain is built from TRBV6-5 and TRBJ2-5; 7 bases are a match to TRBD2. The germline V gene has CDR1 MNHEY and CDR2 SVGAGI. Germline trimming cut 7 bases from V and 4 bases from J; bases unmatched to any gene: 6. The CDR3 contains 13 residues. The DNA of the CDR3 is TGTGCCAGCACCGGAGGGACTACAGAGACCCAGTACTTC. It translates to CASTGGTTETQYF.

This clonotype has a handful of counts. The rearrangement uses TRBV4-2 and TRBJ2-7; D is unresolved. Germline assignment: CDR1 LGHNA and CDR2 YNFKEQ. The CDR3 covers 13 residues. The V and J ends lost 1 base and 5 bases respectively, with 9 bases between them. The CDR3 here is CASSQVEFHEQYF. For the CDR3, the DNA is TGTGCCAGCAGCCAAGTTGAGTTCCACGAGCAGTACTTC.

The chain joins TRBV7-6 to TRBJ2-1, with D uncertain. This CDR3 is 15 amino acids long. Germline lookup yields CDR1 SGHVS and CDR2 FNYEAQ. V was shortened by 5 bases and J by 0 bases, with 11 bases between the two germline ends. The CDR3 loop is CASSPGPNSYNEQFF. CDR3 nucleotide sequence: TGTGCCAGCAGCCCCGGGCCAAACTCCTACAATGAGCAGTTCTTC.

CDR3 nucleotides: TGCAGTGCTAGAGATGACACAGGAACACCGACAAATCAGCCCCAGCATTTT. It is translated as CSARDDTGTPTNQPQHF. The J gene is TRBJ1-5, the V gene TRBV20-1, with D maybe TRBD1 (5 bases). Trimming took 0 bases from V and 4 from J, leaving 19 bases between them. The CDR3 spans 17 residues. Per germline, CDR1 DFQATT and CDR2 SNEGSKA (reference sequence).

The chain has TRBV27 and TRBJ2-7; no reliable D call. Per germline, CDR1 MNHEY and CDR2 SMNVEV (reference sequence). The CDR3 consists of 13 residues. The ends were cut back, 5 bases at V and 3 bases at J, with 11 bases in the middle. In DNA form, the CDR3 reads TGTGCCAGCAGTGATGGACCCGACTACGAGCAGTACTTC. Amino acids: CASSDGPDYEQYF.

This chain uses TRBV28 with TRBJ2-3; 15 bases are a match to TRBD2. This CDR3 is built from 17 residues. Germline assignment: CDR1 MDHEN and CDR2 SYDVKM. V trimming: 4 bases; J trimming: 3 bases; junction bases outside the gene matches: 5. CDR3 sequence reads: CASSYGTSGRWTDTQYF. DNA of the CDR3: TGTGCCAGCAGTTATGGGACTAGCGGGAGGTGGACAGATACGCAGTATTTT.

The V gene is TRBV28, the J gene TRBJ2-1, with 11 bases aligning to TRBD2. V lost 3 bases to trimming and J lost 8 bases; unmatched junction nucleotides: 12. This CDR3 contains 17 residues. CDR1 is MDHEN and CDR2 is SYDVKM in the germline V gene. The CDR3 loop reads CASSFPSGRWMKDEQFF. CDR3 nucleotide sequence: TGTGCCAGCAGTTTTCCTAGCGGGAGGTGGATGAAGGATGAGCAGTTCTTC. Together with reference TRBV28 and TRBJ2-1, the CDR3 gives the full variable domain: DVKVTQSSRYLVKRTGEKVFLECVQDMDHENMFWYRQDPGLGLRLIYFSYDVKMKEKGDIPEGYSVSREKKERFSLILESASTNQTSMYLCASSFPSGRWMKDEQFFGPGTRLTVL.

This rearrangement joins TRBV9 to TRBJ2-7; possibly TRBD1 for D (6 bases). The CDR3 sequence is 14 residues long. Germline V gives CDR1 SGDLS, CDR2 YYNGEE. Trimming removed 3 bases at V and 2 bases at J, with 12 bases between. Here the CDR3 DNA reads TGTGCCAGCAGCGCGTGGGACAATACCTACGAGCAGTACTTC. Translating gives CASSAWDNTYEQYF.

The chain recombines TRBV20-1 with TRBJ2-1; the match to TRBD2 covers 15 bases. This CDR3 comprises 15 residues. CDR1 is DFQATT and CDR2 is SNEGSKA in the germline V gene (reference sequence). V gave up 3 bases and J gave up 4 bases; unmatched junction bases: 1. The CDR3 DNA is TGCAGTGCTAGGGGACTAGCGGGAGGATACAATGAGCAGTTCTTC. This gives the protein CSARGLAGGYNEQFF.